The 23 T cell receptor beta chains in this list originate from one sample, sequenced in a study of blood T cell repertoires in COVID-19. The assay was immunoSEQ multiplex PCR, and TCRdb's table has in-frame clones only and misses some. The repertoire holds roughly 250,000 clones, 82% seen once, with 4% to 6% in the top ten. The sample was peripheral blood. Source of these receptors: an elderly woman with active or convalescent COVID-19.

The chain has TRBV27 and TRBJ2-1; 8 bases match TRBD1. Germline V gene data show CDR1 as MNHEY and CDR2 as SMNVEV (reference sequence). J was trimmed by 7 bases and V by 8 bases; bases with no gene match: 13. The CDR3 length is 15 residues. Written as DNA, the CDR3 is TGTGCCAGCTCTATAGTGGACAGGGCAGGAAATGAGCAGTTCTTC. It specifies CASSIVDRAGNEQFF.

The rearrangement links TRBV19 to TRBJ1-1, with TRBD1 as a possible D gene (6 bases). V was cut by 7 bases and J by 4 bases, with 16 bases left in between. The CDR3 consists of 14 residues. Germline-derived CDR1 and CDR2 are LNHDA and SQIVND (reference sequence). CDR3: CASTPPGGPTEAFF. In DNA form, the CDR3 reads TGTGCCAGTACCCCCCCCGGGGGGCCCACTGAAGCTTTCTTT.

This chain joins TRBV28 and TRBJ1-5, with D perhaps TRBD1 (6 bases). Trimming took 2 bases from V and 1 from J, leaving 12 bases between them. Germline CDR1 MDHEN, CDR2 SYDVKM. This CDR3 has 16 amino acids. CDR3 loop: CASSLVGARSNQPQHF. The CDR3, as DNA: TGTGCCAGCAGTTTAGTGGGGGCAAGGAGCAATCAGCCCCAGCATTTT.

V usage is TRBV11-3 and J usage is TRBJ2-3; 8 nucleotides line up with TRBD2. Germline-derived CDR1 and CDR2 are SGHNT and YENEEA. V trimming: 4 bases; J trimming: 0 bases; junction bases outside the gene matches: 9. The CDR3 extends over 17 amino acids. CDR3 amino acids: CASSYSSGTPSTDTQYF. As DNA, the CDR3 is TGTGCCAGCAGCTATAGTAGCGGGACTCCAAGCACAGATACGCAGTATTTT.

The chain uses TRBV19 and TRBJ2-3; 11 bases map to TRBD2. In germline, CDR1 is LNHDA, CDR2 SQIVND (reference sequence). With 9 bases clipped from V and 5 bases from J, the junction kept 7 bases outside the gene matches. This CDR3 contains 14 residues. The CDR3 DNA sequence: TGTGCCAGCCGACGACTAGCGGGGTTAGATACGCAGTATTTT. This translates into CASRRLAGLDTQYF. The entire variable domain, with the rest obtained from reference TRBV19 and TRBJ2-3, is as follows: DGGITQSPKYLFRKEGQNVTLSCEQNLNHDAMYWYRQDPGQGLRLIYYSQIVNDFQKGDIAEGYSVSREKKESFPLTVTSAQKNPTAFYLCASRRLAGLDTQYFGPGTRLTVL.

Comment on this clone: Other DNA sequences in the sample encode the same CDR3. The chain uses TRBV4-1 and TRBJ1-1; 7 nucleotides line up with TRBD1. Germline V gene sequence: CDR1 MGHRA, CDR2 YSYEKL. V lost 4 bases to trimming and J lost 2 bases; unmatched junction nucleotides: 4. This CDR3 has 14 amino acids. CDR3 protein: CASSRTGSNTEAFF. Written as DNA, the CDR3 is TGCGCCAGCAGCCGGACAGGTTCAAACACTGAAGCTTTCTTT.

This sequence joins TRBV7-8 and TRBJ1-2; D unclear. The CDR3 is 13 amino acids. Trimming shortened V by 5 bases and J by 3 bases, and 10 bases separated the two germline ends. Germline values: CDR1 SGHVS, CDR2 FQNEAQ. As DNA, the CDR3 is TGTGCCAGCAGCCCACGGGTTGACTATGGCTACACCTTC. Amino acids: CASSPRVDYGYTF. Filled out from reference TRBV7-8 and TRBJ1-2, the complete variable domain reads GAGVSQSPRYKVAKRGQDVALRCDPISGHVSLFWYQQALGQGPEFLTYFQNEAQLDKSGLPSDRFFAERPEGSVSTLKIQRTQQEDSAVYLCASSPRVDYGYTFGSGTRLTVV.

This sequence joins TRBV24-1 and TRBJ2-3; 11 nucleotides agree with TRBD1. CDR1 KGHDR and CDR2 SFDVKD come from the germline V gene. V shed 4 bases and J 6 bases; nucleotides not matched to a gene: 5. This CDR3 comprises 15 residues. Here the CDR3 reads CATSDRDRGLDTQYF. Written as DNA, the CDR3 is TGTGCCACCAGTGACCGGGACAGGGGGTTGGATACGCAGTATTTT.

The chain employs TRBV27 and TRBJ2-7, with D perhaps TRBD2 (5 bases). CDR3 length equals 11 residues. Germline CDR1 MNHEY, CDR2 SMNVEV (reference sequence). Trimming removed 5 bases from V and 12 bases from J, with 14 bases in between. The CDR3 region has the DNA TGTGCCAGCAGTCTAGGACTGTTCCCGTACTTC. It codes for CASSLGLFPYF.

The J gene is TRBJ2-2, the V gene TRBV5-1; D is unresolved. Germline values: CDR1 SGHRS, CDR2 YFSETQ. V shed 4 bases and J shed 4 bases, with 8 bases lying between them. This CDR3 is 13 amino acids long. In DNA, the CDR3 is TGCGCCAGCAGCAATAGTACCACCGGGGAGCTGTTTTTT. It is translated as CASSNSTTGELFF. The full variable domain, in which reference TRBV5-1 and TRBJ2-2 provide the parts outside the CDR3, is KAGVTQTPRYLIKTRGQQVTLSCSPISGHRSVSWYQQTPGQGLQFLFEYFSETQRNKGNFPGRFSGRQFSNSRSEMNVSTLELGDSALYLCASSNSTTGELFFGEGSRLTVL.

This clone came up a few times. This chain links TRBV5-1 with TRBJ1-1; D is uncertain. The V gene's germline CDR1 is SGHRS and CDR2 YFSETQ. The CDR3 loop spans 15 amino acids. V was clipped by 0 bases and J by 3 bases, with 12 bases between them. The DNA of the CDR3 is TGCGCCAGCAGCTTGGCCGTGGGAGTGGACACTGAAGCTTTCTTT. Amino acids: CASSLAVGVDTEAFF.

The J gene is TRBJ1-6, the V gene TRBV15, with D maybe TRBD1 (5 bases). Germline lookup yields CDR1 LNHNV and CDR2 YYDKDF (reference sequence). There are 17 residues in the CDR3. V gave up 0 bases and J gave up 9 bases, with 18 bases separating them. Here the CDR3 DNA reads TGTGCCACCAGCAGAGATTACGTTGGAGGGACCTCTTCACCCCTCCACTTT. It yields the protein CATSRDYVGGTSSPLHF.

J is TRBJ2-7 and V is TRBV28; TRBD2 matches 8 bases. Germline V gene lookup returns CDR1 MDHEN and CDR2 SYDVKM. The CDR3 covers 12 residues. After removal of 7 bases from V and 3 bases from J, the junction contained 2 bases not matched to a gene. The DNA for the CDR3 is TGTGCCAGCACAACTAGCGGCTACGAGCAGTACTTC. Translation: CASTTSGYEQYF.

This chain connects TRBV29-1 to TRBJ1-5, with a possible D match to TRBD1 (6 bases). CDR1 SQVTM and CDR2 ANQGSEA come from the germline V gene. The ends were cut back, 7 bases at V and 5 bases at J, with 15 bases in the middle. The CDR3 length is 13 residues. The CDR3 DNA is TGCAGCGCGAAATCAGGGGTAGATCAGCCCCAGCATTTT. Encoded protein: CSAKSGVDQPQHF.

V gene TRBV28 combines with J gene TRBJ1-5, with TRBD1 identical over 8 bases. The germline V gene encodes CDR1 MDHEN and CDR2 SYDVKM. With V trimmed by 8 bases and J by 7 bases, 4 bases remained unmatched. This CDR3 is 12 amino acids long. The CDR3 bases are TGTGCCAGCCAACAGGGGGGGCAGCCCCAGCATTTT. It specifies CASQQGGQPQHF.

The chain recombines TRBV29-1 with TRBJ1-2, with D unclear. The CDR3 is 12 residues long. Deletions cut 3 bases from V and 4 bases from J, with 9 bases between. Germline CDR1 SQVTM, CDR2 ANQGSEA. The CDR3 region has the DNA TGCAGCGTTGAGGTAACTACCTATGGCTACACCTTC. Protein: CSVEVTTYGYTF.

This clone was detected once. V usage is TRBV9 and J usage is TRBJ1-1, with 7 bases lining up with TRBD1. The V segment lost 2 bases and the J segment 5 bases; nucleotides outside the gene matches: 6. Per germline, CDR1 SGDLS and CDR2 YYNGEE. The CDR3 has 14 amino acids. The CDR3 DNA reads TGTGCCAGCAGCGTGGGACAGATTCGGACTGAAGCTTTCTTT. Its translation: CASSVGQIRTEAFF.

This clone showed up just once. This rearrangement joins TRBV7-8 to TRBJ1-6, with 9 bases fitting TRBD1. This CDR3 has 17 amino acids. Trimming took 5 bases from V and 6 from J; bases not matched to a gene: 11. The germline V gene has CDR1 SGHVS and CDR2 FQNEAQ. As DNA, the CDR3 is TGTGCCAGCAGCGGTAACAGGGGGCCGGGGGTTAATTCACCCCTCCACTTT. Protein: CASSGNRGPGVNSPLHF.

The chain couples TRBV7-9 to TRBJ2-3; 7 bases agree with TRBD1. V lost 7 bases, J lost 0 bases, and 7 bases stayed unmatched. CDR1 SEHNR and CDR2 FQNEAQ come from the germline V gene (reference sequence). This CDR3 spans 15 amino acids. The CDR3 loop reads CASNPQGISTDTQYF. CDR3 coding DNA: TGTGCCAGCAACCCACAGGGGATAAGCACAGATACGCAGTATTTT.

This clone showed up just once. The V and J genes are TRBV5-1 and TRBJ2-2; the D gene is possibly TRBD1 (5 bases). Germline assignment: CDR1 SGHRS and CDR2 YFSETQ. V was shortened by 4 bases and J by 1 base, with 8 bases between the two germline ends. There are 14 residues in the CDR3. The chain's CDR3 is CASSIQGNTGELFF. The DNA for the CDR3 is TGCGCCAGCAGCATTCAGGGGAACACCGGGGAGCTGTTTTTT.

This CDR3 is CASSFSRDTSYEQYF. In DNA form, the CDR3 reads TGTGCCAGCAGCTTCTCCCGGGACACATCCTACGAGCAGTACTTC. This rearrangement joins TRBV5-6 to TRBJ2-7; D might be TRBD1 (6 bases). CDR3 size: 15 residues. Trimming took off 2 bases at V and 1 base at J, with 13 bases between the two ends. Germline V gene data show CDR1 as SGHDT and CDR2 as YYEEEE.

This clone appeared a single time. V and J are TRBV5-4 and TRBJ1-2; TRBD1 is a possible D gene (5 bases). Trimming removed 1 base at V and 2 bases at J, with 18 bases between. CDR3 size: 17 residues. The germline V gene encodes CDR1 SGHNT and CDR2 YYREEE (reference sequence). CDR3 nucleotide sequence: TGTGCCAGCAGCTTGCCAGGTGGGGCGGTCATAAACTATGGCTACACCTTC. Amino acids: CASSLPGGAVINYGYTF.

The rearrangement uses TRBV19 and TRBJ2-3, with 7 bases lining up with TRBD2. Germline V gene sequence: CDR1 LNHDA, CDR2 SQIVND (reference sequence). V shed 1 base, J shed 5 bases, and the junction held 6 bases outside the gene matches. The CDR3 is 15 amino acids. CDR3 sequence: CASSIGGGSRDTQYF. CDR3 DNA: TGTGCCAGTAGTATAGGTGGCGGGAGTAGAGATACGCAGTATTTT.